A single sample gave rise to the 30 T cell receptor beta chains below, sequenced in a study of Graves' ophthalmopathy and Graves' hyperthyroidism. From RNA, the CDR3 regions of TCR beta chains were amplified and sequenced. First-round RT-PCR used HTBI primers; second-round multiplex PCR followed. Each CDR3 protein gets one entry after TCRdb re-called the multiplex PCR reads with MiXCR. Of roughly 380,000 distinct CDR3 sequences listed, 15% to 19% are singletons. Material: peripheral blood. The source is a woman aged 18-29 years with stable Graves' hyperthyroidism.

About this clonotype itself: A much more abundant neighbour one base away suggests this may be a read error. The chain couples TRBV20-1 to TRBJ1-1; D possibly corresponds to TRBD1 (6 bases). CDR3 size: 14 residues. CDR1 DFQATT and CDR2 SNEGSKA come from the germline V gene (reference sequence). CDR3 in amino acids: CSARGLWQGTEALF. In DNA form, the CDR3 reads TGCAGTGCTAGAGGCCTGTGGCAGGGGACTGAAGCTTTATTT.

The chain recombines TRBV5-5 with TRBJ1-2; D remains ambiguous. V was shortened by 1 base and J by 8 bases, with 9 bases between the two germline ends. Looked up from germline, CDR1 is SGHKS and CDR2 is YYEKEE (reference sequence). CDR3 length: 12 amino acids. The chain's CDR3 is CASSLSTGGYTF. The CDR3 nucleotides are TGTGCCAGCAGCTTGAGTACCGGAGGCTACACCTTC.

There are many counts of this clonotype. The rearrangement links TRBV12-3 or TRBV12-4 to TRBJ1-3; D not resolved. The CDR3 has 14 amino acids. Trimming removed 3 bases from V and 3 bases from J, with 9 bases in between. DNA for the CDR3: TGTGCCAGCAGTTTGCGGGGTGGTGGAAACACCATATATTTT. Translation gives CASSLRGGGNTIYF.

The rearrangement uses TRBV4-1 and TRBJ2-7, with TRBD2 as a possible D gene (7 bases). V dropped 0 bases and J dropped 4 bases, with 16 bases sitting between them. The CDR3 contains 16 residues. Germline lookup yields CDR1 MGHRA and CDR2 YSYEKL. Here the CDR3 DNA reads TGCGCCAGCAGCCAAGAAGGAGGAGGGGGGGGATACGAGCAGTACTTC. It specifies CASSQEGGGGGYEQYF.

This sequence joins TRBV25-1 and TRBJ2-5; D perhaps matches TRBD1 (6 bases). V lost 1 base and J lost 0, with 9 bases in between. The CDR3 loop spans 15 amino acids. Germline V gives CDR1 MGHDK, CDR2 SYGVNS. In DNA form, the CDR3 reads TGTGCCAGCAGTGAATTCGGACAGTACCAAGAGACCCAGTACTTC. This translates into CASSEFGQYQETQYF.

This clonotype was seen at least ten times. The chain employs TRBV6-2 or TRBV6-3 and TRBJ1-2, with 7 bases aligning to TRBD1. Per germline, CDR1 MNHEY and CDR2 SVGEGT. V shed 4 bases and J 6 bases; nucleotides not matched to a gene: 2. CDR3 length: 12 amino acids. DNA of the CDR3: TGTGCCAGCAGTTTGACAGGGCATGGCTACACCTTC. Amino acids: CASSLTGHGYTF.

This clonotype was seen ten or more times. The chain uses TRBV6-5 and TRBJ1-1, with 9 bases identical to TRBD1. The V gene end was trimmed by 7 bases and the J gene end by 11 bases; junction bases not matched to a gene: 5. CDR1 MNHEY and CDR2 SVGAGI come from the germline V gene. The CDR3 is 11 residues long. The CDR3 bases are TGTGCCAGCACACAGGGGGCACGGGCTTTCTTT. Translated, it gives CASTQGARAFF.

At least ten counts were recorded for this clonotype. This chain joins TRBV11-1 and TRBJ1-1; 8 nucleotides agree with TRBD1. The CDR3 is made up of 16 amino acids. Germline V CDR1 and CDR2: SGHAT, FQDESV (reference sequence). V shed 5 bases, J shed 1 base, and the junction held 9 bases outside the gene matches. The CDR3 bases are TGTGCCAGCAGCACTAGAGCCGGGACAGGGAACACTGAAGCTTTCTTT. It encodes CASSTRAGTGNTEAFF.

This clonotype was counted ten times or more. This chain joins TRBV29-1 and TRBJ2-7; perhaps TRBD1 as D (6 bases). Per germline, CDR1 SQVTM and CDR2 ANQGSEA. The V and J ends lost 0 bases and 3 bases respectively, with 9 bases between them. The CDR3 loop spans 13 amino acids. CDR3 sequence reads: CSVEESTGYEQYF. CDR3 coding DNA: TGCAGCGTTGAAGAGTCGACAGGCTACGAGCAGTACTTC.

This clonotype has a count of ten or more. J is TRBJ1-2 and V is TRBV2; no clear D gene. V dropped 9 bases and J dropped 1 base, with 6 bases sitting between them. Germline V gene data show CDR1 as SNHLY and CDR2 as FYNNEI. CDR3 length equals 11 residues. CDR3: CASRINYGYTF. In DNA form, the CDR3 reads TGTGCCAGTAGGATTAACTATGGCTACACCTTC.

In this sample, this clonotype turned up many times. This chain links TRBV29-1 with TRBJ1-1; 7 bases are a match to TRBD1. The CDR3 is 12 residues long. After removal of 4 bases from V and 7 bases from J, the junction contained 6 bases not matched to a gene. Germline lookup yields CDR1 SQVTM and CDR2 ANQGSEA. CDR3 in amino acids: CSVGQGPGEAFF. CDR3 DNA: TGCAGCGTTGGACAGGGTCCCGGTGAAGCTTTCTTT.

This clonotype appeared a few times. The chain couples TRBV5-1 to TRBJ2-5; no clear D. Germline lookup yields CDR1 SGHRS and CDR2 YFSETQ. The V and J ends lost 0 bases and 0 bases respectively, with 3 bases between them. The CDR3 has 13 amino acids. The CDR3 protein is CASSLGDQETQYF. CDR3 in DNA: TGCGCCAGCAGCTTGGGGGACCAAGAGACCCAGTACTTC.

The chain couples TRBV12-3 or TRBV12-4 to TRBJ1-1; TRBD1 might be the D (5 bases). The CDR3 extends over 13 amino acids. The V gene lost 5 bases and the J gene lost 7 bases, with 14 bases spanning the gap. The CDR3 region has the DNA TGTGCCAGCAGTCTCCGGGACGGAGTTGAAGCTTTCTTT. It encodes CASSLRDGVEAFF.

Ten or more counts support this clonotype. This chain uses TRBV19 with TRBJ1-5, with D possibly matching TRBD1 (6 bases). V lost 8 bases, J lost 0 bases, and 11 bases lay in between. Germline V gene sequence: CDR1 LNHDA, CDR2 SQIVND (reference sequence). This CDR3 comprises 14 residues. DNA for the CDR3: TGTGCCAGTGGGGGCGACTATAGCAATCAGCCCCAGCATTTT. Its translation is CASGGDYSNQPQHF.

There are many counts of this clonotype. This rearrangement joins TRBV2 to TRBJ1-6; 10 bases line up with TRBD1. This CDR3 is built from 16 residues. Per the germline V gene, CDR1 is SNHLY and CDR2 is FYNNEI. V dropped 7 bases and J dropped 9; count of bases not matched to a gene: 12. The CDR3 sequence: CASTQGDRGFGSPLHF. CDR3 in DNA: TGTGCCAGCACCCAGGGGGACAGGGGATTTGGTTCACCCCTCCACTTT.

This chain links TRBV6-5 with TRBJ1-5; 7 positions agree with TRBD1. The CDR3 length is 14 residues. Germline V lookup: CDR1 MNHEY, CDR2 SVGAGI. J lost 6 bases, V lost 2 bases, and 4 bases had no gene match. The DNA of the CDR3 is TGTGCCAGCAGTTACGGTCAGGGGGTTCAGCCCCAGCATTTT. Translated, it gives CASSYGQGVQPQHF.

This clonotype occurred many times. The chain combines TRBV13 with TRBJ1-1, with TRBD1 as a possible D gene (5 bases). V was trimmed by 5 bases and J by 1 base, leaving 11 bases between them. Germline V CDR1 and CDR2: PRHDT, FYEKMQ (reference sequence). This CDR3 has 14 amino acids. The CDR3 region has the DNA TGTGCCAGCAGCGGGGGGGGGACGAACACTGAAGCTTTCTTT. Translation: CASSGGGTNTEAFF. The whole variable domain, filled in from reference TRBV13 and TRBJ1-1, reads AAGVIQSPRHLIKEKRETATLKCYPIPRHDTVYWYQQGPGQDPQFLISFYEKMQSDKGSIPDRFSAQQFSDYHSELNMSSLELGDSALYFCASSGGGTNTEAFFGQGTRLTVV.

This clonotype was counted at least ten times. The chain combines TRBV27 with TRBJ1-1; TRBD1 is a possible D gene (5 bases). This CDR3 is 14 amino acids long. The V gene lost 2 bases and the J gene lost 3 bases, with 10 bases spanning the gap. From germline, CDR1 is MNHEY and CDR2 SMNVEV (reference sequence). The CDR3 DNA reads TGTGCCAGCAGTTTAAGGGGTTCGCACACTGAAGCTTTCTTT. Translation gives CASSLRGSHTEAFF.

Ten or more counts support this clonotype. V and J are TRBV7-6 and TRBJ1-5; TRBD1 is a possible D gene (5 bases). Trimming took off 5 bases at V and 6 bases at J, with 14 bases between the two ends. The CDR3 is 14 residues long. Germline V gene sequence: CDR1 SGHVS, CDR2 FNYEAQ. CDR3 nucleotide sequence: TGTGCCAGCAGCCACTATGGGGGGGGTCAGCCCCAGCATTTT. This encodes CASSHYGGGQPQHF.

This clonotype was seen ten or more times. The rearrangement uses TRBV12-3 or TRBV12-4 and TRBJ2-7, with D maybe TRBD1 (5 bases). The CDR3 is 12 residues long. V was clipped by 3 bases and J by 7 bases, with 10 bases between them. The CDR3 DNA reads TGTGCCAGCAGTTTGGGGCCGAGAGAGCAGTACTTC. This gives the protein CASSLGPREQYF.

This clonotype was detected many times. The V call is TRBV5-5, the J call TRBJ1-1; no clear D. The V gene's germline CDR1 is SGHKS and CDR2 YYEKEE (reference sequence). The ends were cut back, 4 bases at V and 5 bases at J, with 15 bases in the middle. There are 14 residues in the CDR3. In DNA form, the CDR3 reads TGTGCCAGCAGCAGCATATTCGGAAGGACTGAAGCTTTCTTT. Encoded protein: CASSSIFGRTEAFF. The full variable domain, its missing parts supplied by reference TRBV5-5 and TRBJ1-1, is DAGVTQSPTHLIKTRGQQVTLRCSPISGHKSVSWYQQVLGQGPQFIFQYYEKEERGRGNFPDRFSARQFPNYSSELNVNALLLGDSALYLCASSSIFGRTEAFFGQGTRLTVV.

This clonotype was detected a few times. The rearrangement links TRBV5-1 to TRBJ1-1, with D hard to call. This CDR3 is built from 16 residues. Per germline, CDR1 SGHRS and CDR2 YFSETQ. Trimming removed 0 bases from V and 1 base from J, with 13 bases in between. The CDR3 here is CASSLASLATNTEAFF. The CDR3 DNA is TGCGCCAGCAGCTTGGCGAGTTTAGCTACGAACACTGAAGCTTTCTTT.

The chain links TRBV14 to TRBJ1-3; D is undetermined. The V end was cut by 1 base, the J end by 0 bases, with 10 bases between. The CDR3 loop spans 16 amino acids. Per the germline V gene, CDR1 is SGHDN and CDR2 is FVKESK. The DNA of the CDR3 is TGTGCCAGCAGCCAAGGTTTGGGGAACTCTGGAAACACCATATATTTT. This translates into CASSQGLGNSGNTIYF.

This clonotype appeared many times. This CDR3 reads CASSSSGRQETQYF. The CDR3 bases are TGTGCCAGCAGCTCATCTGGGCGCCAAGAGACCCAGTACTTC. The chain couples TRBV11-2 to TRBJ2-5; D remains ambiguous. The CDR3 runs 14 residues. Trimming stripped 4 bases from V and 1 base from J, with 10 bases between. CDR1 SGHAT and CDR2 FQNNGV come from the germline V gene. The variable domain in full, completed from reference TRBV11-2 and TRBJ2-5, reads EAGVAQSPRYKIIEKRQSVAFWCNPISGHATLYWYQQILGQGPKLLIQFQNNGVVDDSQLPKDRFSAERLKGVDSTLKIQPAKLEDSAVYLCASSSSGRQETQYFGPGTRLLVL.

There are many counts of this clonotype. The rearrangement links TRBV25-1 to TRBJ2-7; 14 bases are shared with TRBD2. Germline V gives CDR1 MGHDK, CDR2 SYGVNS. The CDR3 has 16 amino acids. Germline trimming cut 1 base from V and 3 bases from J; bases unmatched to any gene: 2. The CDR3 DNA reads as TGTGCCAGCAGTGAATCCGGGACTAGCGGGGGCTACGAGCAGTACTTC. This gives the protein CASSESGTSGGYEQYF.

This clonotype has ten or more counts. The CDR3 reads CATGAYEQYF. The CDR3 DNA reads as TGTGCCACCGGTGCCTACGAGCAGTACTTC. The chain uses TRBV2 and TRBJ2-7; D not certain. The V gene's germline CDR1 is SNHLY and CDR2 FYNNEI. Trimming took off 10 bases at V and 2 bases at J, with 6 bases between the two ends. The CDR3 spans 10 residues.

This clonotype has a count of ten or more. This chain links TRBV28 with TRBJ1-1; tentative D call: TRBD1 (6 bases). The V end lost 7 bases, the J end lost 3 bases, and 15 bases lay between the germline ends. The V gene's germline CDR1 is MDHEN and CDR2 SYDVKM. The CDR3 extends over 14 amino acids. CDR3 sequence (DNA): TGTGCCAGCACCCTACAGGGAAGGCACACTGAAGCTTTCTTT. Translating gives CASTLQGRHTEAFF. The entire variable domain, with the rest obtained from reference TRBV28 and TRBJ1-1, is as follows: DVKVTQSSRYLVKRTGEKVFLECVQDMDHENMFWYRQDPGLGLRLIYFSYDVKMKEKGDIPEGYSVSREKKERFSLILESASTNQTSMYLCASTLQGRHTEAFFGQGTRLTVV.

In this sample, this clonotype turned up many times. The chain joins TRBV2 to TRBJ1-2, with a possible D match to TRBD1 (6 bases). CDR3 length equals 14 residues. Trimming removed 2 bases at V and 5 bases at J, with 12 bases between. Germline loops: CDR1 SNHLY, CDR2 FYNNEI. CDR3 in amino acids: CASSETQGFYGYTF. The CDR3 nucleotides are TGTGCCAGCAGTGAAACACAGGGTTTTTATGGCTACACCTTC.

In its sample, this clonotype was seen many times. The gene calls are TRBV6-5 and TRBJ1-5, with D possibly matching TRBD1 (5 bases). The CDR3 is 17 residues long. The V end was cut by 0 bases, the J end by 2 bases, with 14 bases between. CDR1 is MNHEY and CDR2 is SVGAGI in the germline V gene. CDR3 coding DNA: TGTGCCAGCAGTTACTCGGCGGGGGTTGATGGCAATCAGCCCCAGCATTTT. Translating gives CASSYSAGVDGNQPQHF.

At least ten counts were recorded for this clonotype. The CDR3 DNA sequence: TGTGCCAGCAGGGGACCGGGACGGGGTTACGAGCAGTACTTC. It yields the protein CASRGPGRGYEQYF. The chain couples TRBV6-5 to TRBJ2-7; D possibly matches TRBD1 or TRBD2 (5 bases each). The CDR3 covers 14 residues. CDR1 and CDR2 from the germline V gene are MNHEY and SVGAGI. Between the trimmed V and J ends, which lost 6 bases and 4 bases, there was a span of 16 bases.